This TCR beta chain was obtained from a study of multiple sclerosis patients with progressive multifocal leukoencephalopathy. Whole-study results and caveats: Findings may reflect JC virus infection or just general immunocompromise.

The time point: time of PML onset. After about 16 to 60 months on natalizumab, the natalizumab-treated patients developed PML. The T3 samples were drawn when PML began. A note on this clone: The antigen is unknown.

The survey-level immunoSEQ assay was used. Using immunoSEQ multiplex PCR, the repertoire was profiled, and TCRdb retains in-frame clones only, with some absent. Of 25,000 to 35,000 clones listed, about 90% are singletons. This clonotype was obtained from a human donor with progressive multifocal leukoencephalopathy. The material sequenced was PBMCs, taken from a patient treated with natalizumab.

CDR3 coding DNA: TGTGCCAGCAGCCCGGGACAGGGGGCTAGCTATGGCTACACCTTC. Amino acids: CASSPGQGASYGYTF. The chain is built from TRBV7-2 and TRBJ1-2; TRBD1 matches 12 bases. J was trimmed by 4 bases and V by 5 bases; bases with no gene match: 5. The CDR3 is 15 residues long. CDR1 is SGHTA and CDR2 is FQGNSA in the germline V gene. The full variable domain, with the rest looked up from reference TRBV7-2 and TRBJ1-2, is GAGVSQSPSNKVTEKGKDVELRCDPISGHTALYWYRQSLGQGLEFLIYFQGNSAPDKSGLPSDRFSAERTGGSVSTLTIQRTQQEDSAVYLCASSPGQGASYGYTFGSGTRLTVV.